This T cell receptor (beta chain) is from a study of OX40 agonist ivuxolimab in advanced cancers. The wider study: The study treated patients with ivuxolimab, an agonistic anti-OX40 (CD134) antibody. Intravenous ivuxolimab was administered to patients every 2 weeks at 0.01 to 10 mg/kg.

Assay: immunoSEQ multiplex PCR; the TCRdb copy retains only in-frame clones and omits some. The sample has approximately 70,000 clones; 90% are singletons. Germline V lookup: CDR1 SEHNR, CDR2 FQNEAQ (reference sequence). Germline trimming cut 7 bases from V and 9 bases from J; bases unmatched to any gene: 8. The CDR3 is 12 amino acids. Whole-study results and caveats: Some of the lowest clonal expansion was seen in partial responders at 0.1-3.0 mg/kg.

On this clone itself: Its antigen is undetermined.

The TCR sequence derives from an adult with an advanced solid tumor such as melanoma, head and neck, liver or kidney cancer. Sequencing used CD4+ or CD8+ T cells sorted from blood, obtained in a trial of the OX40 agonist ivuxolimab. The V and J genes are TRBV7-9 and TRBJ2-5; TRBD2 matches at 7 bases. The CDR3 protein is CASTAGSEAQYF. For the CDR3, the DNA is TGTGCCAGCACAGCGGGGAGCGAGGCCCAGTACTTC.